This T cell receptor beta chain was recorded in a study of memory CD4+ T cells and cytomegalovirus serostatus. Study overall: Of the healthy Belgian adults, 8 to 10 were CMV seropositive and about 24 seronegative. Study-wide findings and caveats: Each of 60 to 80 CMV-associated TCRbeta sequences occurred in one to five individuals.

About this clone: The antigen remains undetermined.

In the original analysis: After removing out-of-frame reads, around 2.2 million distinct TCRbeta sequences remained. Assay: immunoSEQ multiplex PCR; the TCRdb copy retains only in-frame clones and omits some. Clonal size and the V and J genes are those of that table, whereas D and trimming came from the DNA. The table lists about 54,000 clones, around three quarters of them singletons. Single viable CD3+CD4+CD8-CD45RO+ cells were sorted as the memory CD4+ T cells. CMV serostatus came from serum IgG against pp150, pp28, p38, p52. CDR3 size: 15 residues. Germline V gives CDR1 SNHLY, CDR2 FYNNEI. With 4 bases removed from V and 2 bases from J, the gap between germline ends came to 14 bases.

Sequenced material: memory CD4+ T cells from blood. The receptor was derived from an adult in good health and CMV-seropositive. The V gene is TRBV2, the J gene TRBJ2-5, with D possibly being TRBD2 (7 bases). The DNA for the CDR3 is TGTGCCAGCAGTGCCCCAGGGAGGGGGCAAGAGACCCAGTACTTC. Translation: CASSAPGRGQETQYF.